This TCR beta chain was captured in a study of cytomegalovirus exposure and HLA in healthy donors. Findings and limits, study-wide: Some highly shared sequence variants likely arose as a pipeline artifact. Reports indicated that the classifier achieved high specificity and sensitivity in diagnosing cytomegalovirus status.

Primers: 60 Vbeta forward and 13 Jbeta reverse. Sequenced by immunoSEQ multiplex PCR; TCRdb stores in-frame clones only, minus some. Found here are under 200,000 clones, around 79% of them singletons; the top ten hold around an eighth. The V segment lost 5 bases and the J segment 6 bases; nucleotides outside the gene matches: 7. This CDR3 is 13 amino acids long. Germline V CDR1 and CDR2: SGHVS, FQNEAQ. To note about this clone: The antigen remains unidentified.

The specimen sequenced was PBMCs. The clonotype originates from a man aged 45-65 years in good health and CMV-seropositive. The V and J genes are TRBV7-8 and TRBJ2-7; the match to TRBD2 covers 7 bases. CDR3 DNA sequence: TGTGCCAGCAGCGGAGCAAGGGAGGGCGAGCAGTACTTC. This gives the protein CASSGAREGEQYF.